The next 18 T cell receptor beta chains were all read from a single sample in a study of radiation and T cells in renal cell carcinoma. The time point here: blood 4 weeks post-SBRT, at nephrectomy. The treatment here: 15 Gy SBRT to primary tumor, nephrectomy 4 weeks later. Repertoires were generated with immunoSEQ multiplex PCR, while TCRdb's copy carries only in-frame clones and drops some. Of around 74,000 clones in the sample, less than 90% are singletons; the top ten hold 2% to 3%. The source material was blood, sampled from a patient whose treatment included radiotherapy and nephrectomy. These receptors came from a woman aged 55 to 70 with renal cell carcinoma.

This rearrangement joins TRBV5-6 to TRBJ1-2; perhaps TRBD1 as D (6 bases). The CDR3 spans 18 residues. Germline CDR1 is SGHDT and CDR2 is YYEEEE. V lost 4 bases and J lost 5, with 27 bases in between. The CDR3 sequence is CASSGGTNWDLTRYGYTF. For the CDR3, the DNA is TGTGCCAGCAGCGGGGGGACAAATTGGGACTTGACTAGGTATGGCTACACCTTC.

This clone has only a few counts. V is TRBV2 and J is TRBJ1-2; no clear D gene. This CDR3 comprises 15 residues. Per germline, CDR1 SNHLY and CDR2 FYNNEI. Trimming removed 8 bases from V and 0 bases from J, with 16 bases in between. As DNA, the CDR3 is TGTGCCAGCTTGGGCAGCCCTGAAGCTAACTATGGCTACACCTTC. Its translation: CASLGSPEANYGYTF.

V is TRBV6-1 and J is TRBJ2-3; unclear D gene. V was cut by 6 bases and J by 5 bases, with 6 bases left in between. The germline V gene encodes CDR1 MNHNS and CDR2 SASEGT. CDR3 length: 11 amino acids. CDR3 in amino acids: CASRIRDTQYF. In DNA, the CDR3 is TGTGCCAGCAGAATTCGAGATACGCAGTATTTT.

This chain links TRBV7-9 with TRBJ1-1; TRBD1 agrees at 12 bases. V lost 4 bases, J lost 3 bases, and 6 bases stayed unmatched. CDR1 is SEHNR, CDR2 FQNEAQ, per germline (reference sequence). CDR3 size: 16 residues. CDR3 DNA sequence: TGTGCCAGCAGCTCGCCGGGACAGGGGGCTTACACTGAAGCTTTCTTT. Its protein is CASSSPGQGAYTEAFF.

The chain links TRBV4-3 to TRBJ1-1, with D tentatively TRBD1 (5 bases). With 2 bases removed from V and 6 bases from J, the gap between germline ends came to 13 bases. This CDR3 has 14 residues. Germline V CDR1 and CDR2: LGHNA, YSLEER. As DNA, the CDR3 is TGCGCCAGCAGCCAACACTCAATGACAGCTGAAGCTTTCTTT. This codes for CASSQHSMTAEAFF.

This chain uses TRBV27 with TRBJ2-3; the match to TRBD2 covers 15 bases. CDR1 MNHEY and CDR2 SMNVEV come from the germline V gene (reference sequence). There are 20 residues in the CDR3. With 4 bases clipped from V and 1 base from J, the junction kept 12 bases outside the gene matches. This chain's CDR3 is CASSSTGTSGRKSGTDTQYF. The DNA of the CDR3 is TGTGCCAGCAGTTCGACCGGGACTAGCGGGAGGAAGTCGGGCACAGATACGCAGTATTTT.

This clone was detected only a few times. For the CDR3, the DNA is TGCGCCAGCTCGATCGCTAGCGGGAGTTTTGCCGGGGAGCTGTTTTTT. It codes for CASSIASGSFAGELFF. This rearrangement joins TRBV5-1 to TRBJ2-2; 10 bases match TRBD2. The germline gives CDR1 SGHRS, CDR2 YFSETQ. The CDR3 consists of 16 residues. J lost 6 bases, V lost 7 bases, and 12 bases had no gene match.

This chain uses TRBV15 with TRBJ1-2; 7 bases are shared with TRBD1. Trimming took 4 bases from V and 0 from J; bases not matched to a gene: 5. The CDR3 spans 15 residues. Germline CDR1 reads LNHNV; CDR2 reads YYDKDF (reference sequence). The CDR3 nucleotides are TGTGCCACCAGCACTGGGGGACAGCCTAACTATGGCTACACCTTC. It is translated as CATSTGGQPNYGYTF. The whole variable domain, filled in from reference TRBV15 and TRBJ1-2, reads DAMVIQNPRYQVTQFGKPVTLSCSQTLNHNVMYWYQQKSSQAPKLLFHYYDKDFNNEADTPDNFQSRRPNTSFCFLDIRSPGLGDTAMYLCATSTGGQPNYGYTFGSGTRLTVV.

This sequence joins TRBV4-1 and TRBJ2-1; 10 positions match TRBD2. V lost 2 bases, J lost 8 bases, and 3 bases stayed unmatched. The CDR3 is 14 amino acids. Germline V lookup: CDR1 MGHRA, CDR2 YSYEKL. The CDR3 is CASSQQLAGHEQFF. The CDR3 DNA reads TGCGCCAGCAGCCAACAACTAGCGGGGCATGAGCAGTTCTTC.

The chain is built from TRBV5-1 and TRBJ1-4, with TRBD1 identical over 9 bases. The length of the CDR3 is 17 residues. Germline loops: CDR1 SGHRS, CDR2 YFSETQ. With V trimmed by 4 bases and J by 10 bases, 17 bases remained unmatched. CDR3 in amino acids: CASSPHDPGQGGGKLFF. CDR3 coding DNA: TGCGCCAGCAGCCCACACGATCCGGGACAGGGCGGGGGAAAACTGTTTTTT.

This clone showed up just once. This chain joins TRBV7-9 and TRBJ2-3; TRBD1 or TRBD2 may be the D gene (6 bases each). Germline V gene sequence: CDR1 SEHNR, CDR2 FQNEAQ (reference sequence). Trimming shortened V by 5 bases and J by 6 bases, and 18 bases separated the two germline ends. The CDR3 has 15 amino acids. The CDR3 DNA sequence: TGTGCCAGCAGCGATAGGGGGGCACCGCGGGATACGCAGTATTTT. This sequence encodes CASSDRGAPRDTQYF.

The V gene is TRBV28, the J gene TRBJ2-7; D gene unclear. CDR1 is MDHEN and CDR2 is SYDVKM in the germline V gene. This CDR3 is built from 13 residues. V was shortened by 6 bases and J by 0 bases, with 9 bases between the two germline ends. CDR3 sequence (DNA): TGTGCCAGCAGGTCGGGCCTCTCCTACGAGCAGTACTTC. It yields the protein CASRSGLSYEQYF.

The chain recombines TRBV27 with TRBJ2-2; no firm D call. CDR1 is MNHEY, CDR2 SMNVEV, per germline (reference sequence). The CDR3 length is 14 residues. Trimming took off 0 bases at V and 6 bases at J, with 8 bases between the two ends. The CDR3 region has the DNA TGTGCCAGCAGTTTATCACCCGGGCCCGGGGAGCTGTTTTTT. Protein product: CASSLSPGPGELFF.

This clone was seen more than once but under ten times. The chain carries TRBV5-1 and TRBJ2-3, with TRBD1 matching over 10 bases. The junction had 6 bases not matched to a gene; V was cut back by 0 bases and J by 2 bases. The germline V gene encodes CDR1 SGHRS and CDR2 YFSETQ. The CDR3 extends over 17 amino acids. The CDR3: CASSLDWTGGTTDTQYF. As DNA, the CDR3 is TGCGCCAGCAGCTTGGATTGGACAGGGGGAACCACAGATACGCAGTATTTT.

A note on this clone: One junction end does not reproduce the germline sequence, and a read error may be involved. The sample holds other DNA sequences that translate to the same CDR3. This chain uses TRBV10-3 with TRBJ2-6; a weak D match, TRBD1 (5 bases). Per the germline V gene, CDR1 is ENHRY and CDR2 is SYGVKD. The CDR3 length is 19 residues. The CDR3 sequence: CAISERAVTTWPGANVLTF. CDR3 nucleotide sequence: TGTGCCATCAGTGAAAGGGCGGTCACTACCTGGCCTGGGGCCAACGTCCTGACCTTC.

The V and J genes are TRBV5-6 and TRBJ2-5; D is unclear. Trimming cost V 5 bases and J 0 bases, with 14 bases left between them. The CDR3 spans 15 residues. Germline CDR1 is SGHDT and CDR2 is YYEEEE. CDR3 nucleotide sequence: TGTGCCAGCAGTCCCCCTTTTACCGACCAAGAGACCCAGTACTTC. As protein: CASSPPFTDQETQYF. Together with reference TRBV5-6 and TRBJ2-5, the CDR3 gives the full variable domain: DAGVTQSPTHLIKTRGQQVTLRCSPKSGHDTVSWYQQALGQGPQFIFQYYEEEERQRGNFPDRFSGHQFPNYSSELNVNALLLGDSALYLCASSPPFTDQETQYFGPGTRLLVL.

This rearrangement joins TRBV6-1 to TRBJ1-5, with D unclear. The CDR3 is 14 amino acids. CDR1 is MNHNS and CDR2 is SASEGT in the germline V gene. V was trimmed by 1 base and J by 2 bases, leaving 6 bases between them. The CDR3 region has the DNA TGTGCCAGCAGTGAAGATGGGGGCAATCAGCCCCAGCATTTT. This gives the protein CASSEDGGNQPQHF.

The rearrangement uses TRBV7-9 and TRBJ1-2; a weak D match, TRBD1 (5 bases). Germline CDR1 SEHNR, CDR2 FQNEAQ (reference sequence). The length of the CDR3 is 15 residues. V lost 1 base to trimming and J lost 1 base, with 10 bases between them. The CDR3 spells CASSLVQAFNYGYTF. The CDR3 DNA is TGTGCCAGCAGCTTAGTACAGGCTTTTAACTATGGCTACACCTTC.